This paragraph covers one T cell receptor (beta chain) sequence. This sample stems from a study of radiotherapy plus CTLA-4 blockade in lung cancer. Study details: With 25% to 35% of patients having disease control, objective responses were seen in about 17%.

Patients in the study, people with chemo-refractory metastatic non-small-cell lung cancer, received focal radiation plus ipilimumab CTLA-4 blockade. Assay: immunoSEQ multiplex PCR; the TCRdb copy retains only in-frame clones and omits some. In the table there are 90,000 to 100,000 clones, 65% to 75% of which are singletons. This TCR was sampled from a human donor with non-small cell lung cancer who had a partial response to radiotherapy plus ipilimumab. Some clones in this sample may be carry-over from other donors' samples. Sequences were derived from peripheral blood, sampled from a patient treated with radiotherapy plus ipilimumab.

The DNA for the CDR3 is TGCGCCAGCAGCCAAGATAGGGAGGGATTTCGGAACACTGAAGCTTTCTTT. This sequence encodes CASSQDREGFRNTEAFF. This chain links TRBV4-1 with TRBJ1-1; D is ambiguous. Germline V gene sequence: CDR1 MGHRA, CDR2 YSYEKL. This CDR3 is built from 17 residues. Trimming removed 0 bases at V and 1 base at J, with 15 bases between.